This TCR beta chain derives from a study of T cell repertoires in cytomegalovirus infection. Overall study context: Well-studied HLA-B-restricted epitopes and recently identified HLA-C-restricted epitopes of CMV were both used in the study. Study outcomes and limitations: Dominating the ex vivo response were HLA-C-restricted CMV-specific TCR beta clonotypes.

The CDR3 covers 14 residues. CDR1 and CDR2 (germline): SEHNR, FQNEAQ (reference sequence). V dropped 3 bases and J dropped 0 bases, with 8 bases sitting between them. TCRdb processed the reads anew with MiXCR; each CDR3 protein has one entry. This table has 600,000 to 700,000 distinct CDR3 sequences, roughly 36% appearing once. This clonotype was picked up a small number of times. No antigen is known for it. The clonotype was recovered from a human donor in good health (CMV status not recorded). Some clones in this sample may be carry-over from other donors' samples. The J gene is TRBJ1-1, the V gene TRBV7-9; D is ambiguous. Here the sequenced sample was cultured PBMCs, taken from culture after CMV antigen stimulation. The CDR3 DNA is TGTGCCAGCAGCTTTAACAGTATGAACACTGAAGCTTTCTTT. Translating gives CASSFNSMNTEAFF. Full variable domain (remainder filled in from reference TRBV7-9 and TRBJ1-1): DTGVSQNPRHKITKRGQNVTFRCDPISEHNRLYWYRQTLGQGPEFLTYFQNEAQLEKSRLLSDRFSAERPKGSFSTLEIQRTEQGDSAMYLCASSFNSMNTEAFFGQGTRLTVV.